Shown below are 20 T cell receptor beta chains from a single sample sequenced in a study of OX40 agonist ivuxolimab in advanced cancers. Sequencing used immunoSEQ multiplex PCR; TCRdb keeps in-frame clones, though not all of them. The sample lists fewer than 85,000 clones, almost 90% occurring once. The sample in question was CD4+ or CD8+ T cells sorted from blood, obtained in a trial of the OX40 agonist ivuxolimab. These receptors originate from an adult with an advanced solid tumor such as melanoma, head and neck, liver or kidney cancer.

This chain uses TRBV5-4 with TRBJ1-1, with D possibly being TRBD1 (5 bases). Germline V gene lookup returns CDR1 SGHNT and CDR2 YYREEE (reference sequence). CDR3 length: 14 residues. Deletions cut 0 bases from V and 1 base from J, with 7 bases between. The CDR3 DNA sequence: TGTGCCAGCAGCTTGGGACAGAAGAACACTGAAGCTTTCTTT. This sequence encodes CASSLGQKNTEAFF.

The chain combines TRBV6-5 with TRBJ2-7; 7 positions agree with TRBD1. Germline V gives CDR1 MNHEY, CDR2 SVGAGI. The CDR3 is 15 residues long. V shed 0 bases and J 8 bases; nucleotides not matched to a gene: 10. The CDR3 bases are TGTGCCAGCAGTTACTCGATCCGCAGGGGGTCGCAGCAGTACTTC. The encoded protein is CASSYSIRRGSQQYF.

This clone was counted once. The genes are TRBV6-5 and TRBJ1-1; 7 bases line up with TRBD1. The V gene's germline CDR1 is MNHEY and CDR2 SVGAGI. The CDR3 runs 15 residues. J gave up 4 bases and V 7 bases, and 12 bases lay outside the gene matches. The CDR3 bases are TGTGCCAGCAACCTACAACAGGGGAGGGTCACTGAAGCTTTCTTT. Translation gives CASNLQQGRVTEAFF.

This clone occurred once. The rearrangement uses TRBV6-5 and TRBJ1-1, with a possible D match to TRBD1 (6 bases). This CDR3 comprises 14 residues. V was cut by 7 bases and J by 4 bases, with 16 bases left in between. Germline assignment: CDR1 MNHEY and CDR2 SVGAGI. For the CDR3, the DNA is TGTGCCAGCACCCCAGGGGCCCTTGCCACTGAAGCTTTCTTT. Translation: CASTPGALATEAFF.

The rearrangement joins TRBV28 to TRBJ1-5; weak D call: TRBD1 (5 bases). The germline CDR1 and CDR2 sequences are MDHEN and SYDVKM. The V end lost 3 bases, the J end lost 6 bases, and 12 bases lay between the germline ends. This CDR3 contains 14 residues. In DNA form, the CDR3 reads TGTGCCAGCAGTTTCGCAGGGAATCGTCAGCCCCAGCATTTT. Protein product: CASSFAGNRQPQHF.

This rearrangement joins TRBV29-1 to TRBJ2-3; D not certain. This CDR3 comprises 12 residues. Trimming took off 2 bases at V and 2 bases at J, with 5 bases between the two ends. Germline V gene sequence: CDR1 SQVTM, CDR2 ANQGSEA. The CDR3 loop is CSVEPDTDTQYF. The CDR3 bases are TGCAGCGTTGAACCAGACACAGATACGCAGTATTTT.

The table lists this clone with a count of one. The V gene is TRBV5-1, the J gene TRBJ2-2, with 13 nucleotides matching TRBD2. This CDR3 has 17 amino acids. V gave up 2 bases and J gave up 2 bases; unmatched junction bases: 3. Germline V CDR1 and CDR2: SGHRS, YFSETQ. CDR3 sequence (DNA): TGCGCCAGCAGCTTCGGACTAGCGGGGGTCAACACCGGGGAGCTGTTTTTT. This sequence encodes CASSFGLAGVNTGELFF.

The rearrangement uses TRBV25-1 and TRBJ2-7; D possibly corresponds to TRBD1 (5 bases). This CDR3 is built from 13 residues. V dropped 3 bases and J dropped 0 bases, with 6 bases sitting between them. Germline-derived CDR1 and CDR2 are MGHDK and SYGVNS. This CDR3 reads CASSEGHSYEQYF. The CDR3 region has the DNA TGTGCCAGCAGTGAGGGGCACTCCTACGAGCAGTACTTC.

As concerns this clone: Germline and junction disagree at one end, which may indicate a read error. This chain connects TRBV7-7 to TRBJ2-5; no reliable D call. Germline CDR1 and CDR2: SSHAT and FNYEAQ (reference sequence). This CDR3 has 13 amino acids. The CDR3 spells CASSLQRMETQYF. Written as DNA, the CDR3 is TGTGCTAGCAGCCTACAGAGGATGGAGACCCAGTACTTC.

The chain uses TRBV6-1 and TRBJ2-5; perhaps TRBD1 as D (6 bases). CDR1 is MNHNS, CDR2 SASEGT, per germline. This CDR3 is built from 12 residues. V was pared by 11 bases and J by 4 bases, with 14 bases between. In nucleotides, the CDR3 is TGTGCCGGATCGACAGGTGGAGAGACCCAGTACTTC. Its translation is CAGSTGGETQYF.

The chain links TRBV6-5 to TRBJ2-2; 8 nucleotides align to TRBD1. Germline V lookup: CDR1 MNHEY, CDR2 SVGAGI. Trimming removed 7 bases from V and 1 base from J; junction bases left unmatched: 2. The CDR3 totals 14 residues. CDR3 bases: TGTGCCAGCATCGGACAGGGGAACACCGGGGAGCTGTTTTTT. Translation: CASIGQGNTGELFF.

The J gene is TRBJ2-1, the V gene TRBV4-1; 11 bases match TRBD2. This CDR3 comprises 15 residues. J gave up 6 bases and V 0 bases, and 1 base lay outside the gene matches. From germline, CDR1 is MGHRA and CDR2 YSYEKL. The CDR3 sequence: CASSQEGTSGNEQFF. The CDR3 nucleotides read TGCGCCAGCAGCCAAGAGGGGACTAGCGGCAATGAGCAGTTCTTC.

The chain uses TRBV7-2 and TRBJ1-2; 7 bases map to TRBD1. Germline-derived CDR1 and CDR2 are SGHTA and FQGNSA. The length of the CDR3 is 15 residues. The J segment lost 4 bases and the V segment lost 5 bases, leaving 10 bases of the junction unmatched. The DNA of the CDR3 is TGTGCCAGCAGCCCCCGGGACAGAAATGGCTATGGCTACACCTTC. It codes for CASSPRDRNGYGYTF.

This chain joins TRBV6-6 and TRBJ1-1; possible D gene TRBD1, 6 bases. Per germline, CDR1 MNHNY and CDR2 SVGAGI (reference sequence). V was clipped by 7 bases and J by 4 bases, with 10 bases between them. The CDR3 covers 12 residues. CDR3 in amino acids: CASMGGGTEAFF. Written as DNA, the CDR3 is TGTGCCAGCATGGGAGGGGGCACTGAAGCTTTCTTT.

The J gene is TRBJ2-3, the V gene TRBV27; weak D call: TRBD2 (7 bases). CDR1 is MNHEY, CDR2 SMNVEV, per germline (reference sequence). Trimming left V 6 bases short and J 5 bases short, with 15 bases between. This CDR3 contains 14 residues. This chain's CDR3 is CASRRGAGVDTQYF. In nucleotides, the CDR3 is TGTGCCAGCAGGAGGGGGGCGGGGGTAGATACGCAGTATTTT.

The chain recombines TRBV5-1 with TRBJ1-3; D remains unclear. Germline lookup yields CDR1 SGHRS and CDR2 YFSETQ. V was pared by 4 bases and J by 2 bases, with 7 bases between. The CDR3 totals 13 residues. The CDR3 DNA reads as TGCGCCAGCAGCCGAGGACCTGGAAACACCATATATTTT. Its protein product is CASSRGPGNTIYF.

The V and J genes are TRBV27 and TRBJ1-2; TRBD1 agrees at 7 bases. The V segment lost 4 bases and the J segment 2 bases; nucleotides outside the gene matches: 7. CDR1 MNHEY and CDR2 SMNVEV come from the germline V gene (reference sequence). CDR3 length equals 15 residues. CDR3 protein: CASSSTSTGNYGYTF. The DNA for the CDR3 is TGTGCCAGCAGTTCGACCTCGACAGGGAACTATGGCTACACCTTC.

J is TRBJ1-5 and V is TRBV19, with a weak D call TRBD1 (5 bases). The germline gives CDR1 LNHDA, CDR2 SQIVND (reference sequence). V was shortened by 6 bases and J by 11 bases, with 20 bases between the two germline ends. CDR3 length: 14 amino acids. Written as DNA, the CDR3 is TGTGCCAGTAGGGAACATACAGGCGGCGGGGCCCAGCATTTT. Its protein is CASREHTGGGAQHF.

The chain is built from TRBV11-2 and TRBJ1-3; D is ambiguous. The germline CDR1 and CDR2 sequences are SGHAT and FQNNGV. The CDR3 sequence is 13 residues long. With 5 bases removed from V and 1 base from J, the gap between germline ends came to 6 bases. CDR3 in DNA: TGTGCCAGCAGCAGAAGATCTGGAAACACCATATATTTT. Translating it yields CASSRRSGNTIYF.

The J gene is TRBJ1-2, the V gene TRBV18; 8 nucleotides align to TRBD1. The CDR3 length is 15 residues. Trimming removed 6 bases from V and 3 bases from J; junction bases left unmatched: 9. In germline, CDR1 is KGHSH, CDR2 LQKENI. The CDR3 sequence is CASSLTGGPDYGYTF. CDR3 bases: TGTGCCAGCTCGCTTACAGGGGGGCCAGACTATGGCTACACCTTC.